These 20 T cell receptor beta chains were sequenced from one sample in a study of blood T cell repertoires in COVID-19 (dated by TCRdb to about 2020). Libraries were built with the immunoSEQ multiplex PCR assay. Sourced from immuneACCESS, this table was stored by TCRdb with only in-frame sequences that have V and J called. A share of the clones is absent; for the studies checked, an unresolved V gene accounts for under half, and the remainder has no known explanation. Here the sample has 78,000 or so clones; approximately 80% occur a single time. Clones ranked in the top ten supply roughly 5.7% of the sample. The sequenced sample consisted of peripheral blood. These receptors came from a woman aged 60 to 75 with acute or convalescent COVID-19.

This clone was counted once. The rearrangement uses TRBV9 and TRBJ2-2, with 10 positions matching TRBD1. The CDR3 totals 15 residues. V shed 3 bases, J shed 7 bases, and the junction held 6 bases outside the gene matches. Germline V gives CDR1 SGDLS, CDR2 YYNGEE. CDR3 amino acids: CASSGGQGKDGELFF. CDR3 nucleotide sequence: TGTGCCAGCAGCGGGGGACAGGGGAAGGACGGGGAGCTGTTTTTT.

This sequence joins TRBV9 and TRBJ1-4; D might be TRBD1 (5 bases). Germline V gene data show CDR1 as SGDLS and CDR2 as YYNGEE. The CDR3 has 15 residues. V dropped 3 bases and J dropped 7 bases, with 16 bases sitting between them. CDR3 in amino acids: CASSAAGGSVEKLFF. The CDR3, as DNA: TGTGCCAGCAGCGCGGCCGGGGGTTCGGTTGAAAAACTGTTTTTT.

This chain joins TRBV30 and TRBJ1-4; 8 nucleotides agree with TRBD1. V was clipped by 2 bases and J by 2 bases; unmatched bases: 1. Germline CDR1 and CDR2: GTSNPN and SVGIG (reference sequence). This CDR3 is built from 14 residues. As DNA, the CDR3 is TGTGCCTGGAGTAGGACAGGGACTAATGAAAAACTGTTTTTT. The encoded protein is CAWSRTGTNEKLFF.

The chain uses TRBV19 and TRBJ1-6, with D possibly being TRBD1 (5 bases). Per the germline V gene, CDR1 is LNHDA and CDR2 is SQIVND (reference sequence). This CDR3 region has 13 residues. Deletions cut 6 bases from V and 5 bases from J, with 8 bases between. The CDR3 here is CASRQQDNSPLHF. The DNA of the CDR3 is TGTGCCAGTAGGCAACAGGATAATTCACCCCTCCACTTT.

The chain carries TRBV7-3 and TRBJ2-2; TRBD2 matches 9 bases. The CDR3 consists of 16 residues. The germline V gene encodes CDR1 SGHTA and CDR2 FQGTGA. Losses at the gene ends were 5 bases for V and 6 bases for J; bases not matched to a gene: 10. The CDR3 here is CASSQTSGRTAGELFF. CDR3 coding DNA: TGTGCCAGCAGCCAAACTAGCGGGCGGACGGCCGGGGAGCTGTTTTTT.

J is TRBJ2-1 and V is TRBV24-1; 9 bases align to TRBD1. Germline CDR1 reads KGHDR; CDR2 reads SFDVKD. V trimming: 3 bases; J trimming: 5 bases; junction bases outside the gene matches: 7. The CDR3 sequence is 16 residues long. CDR3 in DNA: TGTGCCACCAGTGATCCCCTCCGGACAGGGGACAATGAGCAGTTCTTC. Translating gives CATSDPLRTGDNEQFF.

This rearrangement joins TRBV24-1 to TRBJ2-7; 8 bases agree with TRBD2. The germline V gene has CDR1 KGHDR and CDR2 SFDVKD. J was trimmed by 2 bases and V by 5 bases; bases with no gene match: 4. The length of the CDR3 is 14 residues. The CDR3 sequence: CATSGTGGPYEQYF. The CDR3 nucleotides read TGTGCCACCAGTGGAACGGGGGGGCCCTACGAGCAGTACTTC.

The CDR3: CASSLRTGRGYTF. CDR3 nucleotides: TGTGCCAGCAGCCTCCGGACAGGGAGGGGCTACACCTTC. The chain combines TRBV7-9 with TRBJ1-2; 8 bases map to TRBD1. The CDR3 has 13 residues. V trimming: 5 bases; J trimming: 8 bases; junction bases outside the gene matches: 7. Germline V CDR1 and CDR2: SEHNR, FQNEAQ (reference sequence). Filled out from reference TRBV7-9 and TRBJ1-2, the complete variable domain reads DTGVSQNPRHKITKRGQNVTFRCDPISEHNRLYWYRQTLGQGPEFLTYFQNEAQLEKSRLLSDRFSAERPKGSFSTLEIQRTEQGDSAMYLCASSLRTGRGYTFGSGTRLTVV.

This clone was recorded only once. This chain links TRBV7-4 with TRBJ1-4; no firm D call. Germline V gives CDR1 SGHVT, CDR2 SQSDAQ. V gave up 1 base and J gave up 1 base, with 10 bases separating them. The CDR3 runs to 16 residues. CDR3 sequence reads: CASSLVAEITNEKLFF. The CDR3 region has the DNA TGTGCCAGCAGCTTAGTCGCGGAGATAACTAATGAAAAACTGTTTTTT.

The count of this clone is one. CDR3 in DNA: TGTGCCAGCAGCATCGGCGGCGGGCCCCAAGAGACCCAGTACTTC. Its protein is CASSIGGGPQETQYF. The chain joins TRBV5-4 to TRBJ2-5, with a tentative D call TRBD2 (5 bases). The CDR3 has 15 amino acids. V lost 4 bases and J lost 1, with 14 bases in between. Germline V gives CDR1 SGHNT, CDR2 YYREEE (reference sequence).

This chain joins TRBV5-4 and TRBJ2-2, with 8 bases lining up with TRBD2. Germline V gene data show CDR1 as SGHNT and CDR2 as YYREEE (reference sequence). Trimming cost V 4 bases and J 5 bases; bases outside gene matches: 4. The CDR3 has 14 amino acids. The CDR3 nucleotides read TGTGCCAGCAGCCGCACGGGAGGGACCGGGGAGCTGTTTTTT. Protein: CASSRTGGTGELFF.

The chain combines TRBV11-2 with TRBJ1-4; D may be TRBD1 (5 bases). The germline V and J ends were trimmed by 5 bases and 3 bases, with 10 bases remaining between them. The CDR3 has 14 residues. Germline assignment: CDR1 SGHAT and CDR2 FQNNGV. Here the CDR3 reads CASSGTGANEKLFF. DNA of the CDR3: TGTGCCAGCAGCGGGACGGGAGCTAATGAAAAACTGTTTTTT.

The CDR3 region is CASSLYTASSYNEQFF. The CDR3 DNA follows: TGTGCCAGCAGTTTATATACGGCTAGCTCCTACAATGAGCAGTTCTTC. This rearrangement joins TRBV28 to TRBJ2-1; D gene uncertain. V lost 1 base and J lost 0, with 10 bases in between. The germline CDR1 and CDR2 sequences are MDHEN and SYDVKM. The CDR3 is made up of 16 amino acids.

Note on this clone: Other DNA sequences in the sample encode the same CDR3. The genes are TRBV6-5 and TRBJ1-1; TRBD1 matches 7 bases. The trim removed 7 bases at V and 1 base at J, leaving 3 bases unmatched. Germline V gene sequence: CDR1 MNHEY, CDR2 SVGAGI. The CDR3 consists of 13 residues. CDR3 DNA sequence: TGTGCCAGCATCGGACAGGAGAACACTGAAGCTTTCTTT. Protein: CASIGQENTEAFF.

DNA for the CDR3: TGTGCCAGCAGCGATCGGGGGGTTTACACCGGGGAGCTGTTTTTT. Its protein product is CASSDRGVYTGELFF. The V and J genes are TRBV9 and TRBJ2-2; TRBD2 aligns across 7 bases. Trimming removed 3 bases from V and 3 bases from J; junction bases left unmatched: 5. In germline, CDR1 is SGDLS, CDR2 YYNGEE. CDR3 length equals 15 residues.

The chain combines TRBV6-4 with TRBJ1-2; D not resolved. The CDR3 extends over 12 amino acids. CDR1 and CDR2 (germline): MRHNA, SNTAGT. V was cut by 7 bases and J by 6 bases, with 12 bases left in between. In nucleotides, the CDR3 is TGTGCCAGCAAGTCCCCCGAGGATGGCTACACCTTC. The encoded protein is CASKSPEDGYTF.

The chain carries TRBV7-3 and TRBJ2-3; a possible D gene is TRBD2 (5 bases). This CDR3 contains 13 residues. Trimming stripped 3 bases from V and 5 bases from J, with 9 bases between. From germline, CDR1 is SGHTA and CDR2 FQGTGA. This CDR3 is CASSFRGEDTQYF. Written as DNA, the CDR3 is TGTGCCAGCAGCTTCCGGGGTGAAGATACGCAGTATTTT.

This chain joins TRBV5-1 and TRBJ1-1; D possibly corresponds to TRBD1 (5 bases). Trimming cost V 0 bases and J 7 bases, with 13 bases left between them. The CDR3 runs to 14 residues. The germline V gene encodes CDR1 SGHRS and CDR2 YFSETQ. CDR3 protein: CASSLVAGLGEAFF. DNA of the CDR3: TGCGCCAGCAGCTTGGTTGCGGGGCTCGGTGAAGCTTTCTTT.

The chain combines TRBV5-1 with TRBJ1-2; 9 positions agree with TRBD1. The CDR3 has 15 amino acids. The trim removed 4 bases at V and 1 base at J, leaving 5 bases unmatched. Germline V gene lookup returns CDR1 SGHRS and CDR2 YFSETQ. This chain's CDR3 is CASSGGTGNNYGYTF. Written as DNA, the CDR3 is TGCGCCAGCAGCGGGGGGACAGGGAATAACTATGGCTACACCTTC.

The CDR3 region has the DNA TGTGCCAGCAGCTTTGGGGGGGTTGGCACTGAAGCTTTCTTT. Encoded protein: CASSFGGVGTEAFF. This chain links TRBV5-5 with TRBJ1-1; maybe TRBD1 (5 bases). CDR3 length: 14 amino acids. Trimming took off 2 bases at V and 4 bases at J, with 12 bases between the two ends. The germline V gene has CDR1 SGHKS and CDR2 YYEKEE (reference sequence). Looking up the rest from reference TRBV5-5 and TRBJ1-1 gives the full variable domain: DAGVTQSPTHLIKTRGQQVTLRCSPISGHKSVSWYQQVLGQGPQFIFQYYEKEERGRGNFPDRFSARQFPNYSSELNVNALLLGDSALYLCASSFGGVGTEAFFGQGTRLTVV.